The clone carrying this T cell receptor beta chain showed up just a few times. Its target is not known. This record comes from a study of cytomegalovirus exposure and HLA in healthy donors. General study findings and limits: It was assumed in the presence/absence analyses that sequencing depth was roughly uniform across donors. V- and J-gene trimming in TCR beta was tied to a missense DCLRE1C variant by an analysis performed later. Most TCR sequences showed up rarely, but some public TCRs showed up in many donors. TCR beta sequences reportedly predicted most subjects' HLA-A and HLA-B alleles accurately.

Use of 60 Vbeta and 13 Jbeta primers characterized the PCR. Only in-frame clones appear in the TCRdb table, and some are missing; sequencing was by immunoSEQ multiplex PCR. The table lists around 170,000 clones, more than 80% of them singletons. Looked up from germline, CDR1 is GTSNPN and CDR2 is SVGIG (reference sequence). V lost 0 bases, J lost 5 bases, and 7 bases lay in between. This CDR3 is 12 amino acids long. Sequencing was carried out using PBMCs. This TCR came from a woman in her forties or fifties in good health and CMV-seropositive. The chain couples TRBV30 to TRBJ2-5; no firm D call. CDR3 sequence reads: CAWSVSVETQYF. The DNA for the CDR3 is TGTGCCTGGAGTGTCAGCGTGGAGACCCAGTACTTC.